This TCR beta chain was sequenced for a study of T cell therapy after organ transplantation. Trimming cost V 1 base and J 6 bases; bases outside gene matches: 11. This CDR3 is 16 amino acids long. Germline CDR1 and CDR2: SGHVS and FNYEAQ. Sequenced by immunoSEQ multiplex PCR; TCRdb stores in-frame clones only, minus some. The sample lists some 47,000 clones, 94% seen once, with roughly 3% in the top ten. Regarding this clone: Its cognate antigen is unknown.

The origin of this receptor is a human patient who had received a solid organ transplant and had CMV disease. Specimen: CD8+ T cells from blood, collected before autologous CMV-specific T cell therapy. The chain carries TRBV7-6 and TRBJ1-1, with 7 nucleotides matching TRBD1. The CDR3: CASSLETAARGAEAFF. In nucleotides, the CDR3 is TGTGCCAGCAGCTTAGAGACGGCGGCCAGGGGGGCTGAAGCTTTCTTT.